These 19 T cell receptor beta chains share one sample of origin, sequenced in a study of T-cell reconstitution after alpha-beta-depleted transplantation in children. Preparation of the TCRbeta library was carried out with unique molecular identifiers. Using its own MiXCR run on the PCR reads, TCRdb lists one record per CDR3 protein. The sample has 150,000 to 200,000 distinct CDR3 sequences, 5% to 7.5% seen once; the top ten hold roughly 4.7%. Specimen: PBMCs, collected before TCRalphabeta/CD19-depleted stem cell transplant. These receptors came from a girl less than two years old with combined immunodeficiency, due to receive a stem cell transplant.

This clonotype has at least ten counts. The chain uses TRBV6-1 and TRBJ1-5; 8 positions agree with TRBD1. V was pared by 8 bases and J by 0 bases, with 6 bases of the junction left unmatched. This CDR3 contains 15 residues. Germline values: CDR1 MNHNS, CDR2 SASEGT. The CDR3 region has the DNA TGTGCCAGCGGGACAGGCGCTTATAGCAATCAGCCCCAGCATTTT. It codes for CASGTGAYSNQPQHF.

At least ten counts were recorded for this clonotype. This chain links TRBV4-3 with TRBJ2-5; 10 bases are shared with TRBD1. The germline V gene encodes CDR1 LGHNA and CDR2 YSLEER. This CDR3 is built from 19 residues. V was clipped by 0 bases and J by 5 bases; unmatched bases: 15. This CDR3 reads CASSQDANSGTGARETQYF. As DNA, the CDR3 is TGCGCCAGCAGCCAAGATGCAAACTCCGGGACAGGGGCGAGGGAGACCCAGTACTTC.

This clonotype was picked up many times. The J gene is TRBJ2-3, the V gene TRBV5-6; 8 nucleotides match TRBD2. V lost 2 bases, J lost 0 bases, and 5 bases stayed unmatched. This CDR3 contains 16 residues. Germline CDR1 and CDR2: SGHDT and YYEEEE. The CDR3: CASSFAGGVSTDTQYF. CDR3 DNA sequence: TGTGCCAGCAGCTTTGCGGGGGGCGTTAGCACAGATACGCAGTATTTT.

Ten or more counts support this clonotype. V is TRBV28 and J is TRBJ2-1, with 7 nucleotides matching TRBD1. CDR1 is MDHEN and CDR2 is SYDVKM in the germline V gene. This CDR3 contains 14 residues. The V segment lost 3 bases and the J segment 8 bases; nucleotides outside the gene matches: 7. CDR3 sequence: CASSFMTGNDEQFF. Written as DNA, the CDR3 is TGTGCCAGCAGTTTCATGACAGGGAATGATGAGCAGTTCTTC.

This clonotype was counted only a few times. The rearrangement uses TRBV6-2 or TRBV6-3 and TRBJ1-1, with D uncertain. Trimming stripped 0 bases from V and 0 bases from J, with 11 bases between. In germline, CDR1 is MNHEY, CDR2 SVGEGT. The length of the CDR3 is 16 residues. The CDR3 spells CASSYSGRLLNTEAFF. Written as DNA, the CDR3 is TGTGCCAGCAGTTACTCAGGACGGCTATTGAACACTGAAGCTTTCTTT.

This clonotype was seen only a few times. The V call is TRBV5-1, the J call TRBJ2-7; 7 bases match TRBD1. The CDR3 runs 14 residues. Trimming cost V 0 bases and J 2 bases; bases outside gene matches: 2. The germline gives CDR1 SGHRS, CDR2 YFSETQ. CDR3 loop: CASSLGGQTYEQYF. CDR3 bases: TGCGCCAGCAGCTTGGGGGGACAGACCTACGAGCAGTACTTC.

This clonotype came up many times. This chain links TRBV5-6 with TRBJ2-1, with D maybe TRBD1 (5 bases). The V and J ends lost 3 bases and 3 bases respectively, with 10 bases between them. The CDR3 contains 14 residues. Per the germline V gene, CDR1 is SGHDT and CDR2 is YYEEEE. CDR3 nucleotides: TGTGCCAGCAGCTCGACAGCTTTCTACAATGAGCAGTTCTTC. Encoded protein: CASSSTAFYNEQFF.

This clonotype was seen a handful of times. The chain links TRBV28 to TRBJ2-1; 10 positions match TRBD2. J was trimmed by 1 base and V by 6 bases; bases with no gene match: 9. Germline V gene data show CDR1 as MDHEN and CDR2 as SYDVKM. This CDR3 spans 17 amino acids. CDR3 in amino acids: CASRKIGLADSYNEQFF. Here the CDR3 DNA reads TGTGCCAGCAGAAAAATCGGACTAGCGGATTCCTACAATGAGCAGTTCTTC.

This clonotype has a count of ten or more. CDR3 in amino acids: CASTYTKYEQYF. The DNA of the CDR3 is TGTGCCAGCACCTACACTAAATACGAGCAGTACTTC. V and J are TRBV12-3 or TRBV12-4 and TRBJ2-7; D not resolved. CDR3 length equals 12 residues. V lost 7 bases and J 4 bases, leaving 11 bases between the germline ends.

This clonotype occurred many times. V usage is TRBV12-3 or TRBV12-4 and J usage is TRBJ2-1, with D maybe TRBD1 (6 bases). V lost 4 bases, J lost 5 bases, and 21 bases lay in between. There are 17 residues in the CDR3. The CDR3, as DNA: TGTGCCAGCAGTTCCCCATCATTCATCTGGGGGCACAATGAGCAGTTCTTC. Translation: CASSSPSFIWGHNEQFF.

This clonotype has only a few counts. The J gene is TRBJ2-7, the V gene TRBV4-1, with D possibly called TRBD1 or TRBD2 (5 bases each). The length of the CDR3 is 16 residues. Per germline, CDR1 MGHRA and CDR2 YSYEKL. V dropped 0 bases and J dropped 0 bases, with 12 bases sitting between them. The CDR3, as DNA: TGCGCCAGCAGCCAAGATCACCGGGACGACTCCTACGAGCAGTACTTC. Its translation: CASSQDHRDDSYEQYF.

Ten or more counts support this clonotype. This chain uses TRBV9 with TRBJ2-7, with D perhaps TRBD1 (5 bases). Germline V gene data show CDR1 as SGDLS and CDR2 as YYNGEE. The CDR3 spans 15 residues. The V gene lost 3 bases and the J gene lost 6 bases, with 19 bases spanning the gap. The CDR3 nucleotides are TGTGCCAGCAGCGGAGGACCTGTGACAGCATCCGAGCAGTACTTC. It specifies CASSGGPVTASEQYF.

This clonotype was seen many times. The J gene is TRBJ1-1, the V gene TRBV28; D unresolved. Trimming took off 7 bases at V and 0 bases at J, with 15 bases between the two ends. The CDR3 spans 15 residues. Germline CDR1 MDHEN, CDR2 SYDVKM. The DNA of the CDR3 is TGTGCCAGCAAAGTACCGGGGTTTATGAACACTGAAGCTTTCTTT. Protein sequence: CASKVPGFMNTEAFF. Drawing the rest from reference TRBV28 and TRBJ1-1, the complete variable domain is DVKVTQSSRYLVKRTGEKVFLECVQDMDHENMFWYRQDPGLGLRLIYFSYDVKMKEKGDIPEGYSVSREKKERFSLILESASTNQTSMYLCASKVPGFMNTEAFFGQGTRLTVV.

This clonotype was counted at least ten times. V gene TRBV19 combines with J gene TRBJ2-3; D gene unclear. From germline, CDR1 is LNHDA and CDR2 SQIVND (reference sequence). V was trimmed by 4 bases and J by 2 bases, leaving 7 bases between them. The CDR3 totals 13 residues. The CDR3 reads CASSTGFTDTQYF. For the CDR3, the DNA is TGTGCCAGTAGTACTGGTTTCACAGATACGCAGTATTTT.

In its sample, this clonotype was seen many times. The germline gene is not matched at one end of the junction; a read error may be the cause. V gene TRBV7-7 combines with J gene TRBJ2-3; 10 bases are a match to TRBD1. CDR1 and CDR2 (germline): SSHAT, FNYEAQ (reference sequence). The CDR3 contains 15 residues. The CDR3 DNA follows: TGTGCTAGCAGCTCCGGACAGGGGGAGATAGATACGCAGTATTTT. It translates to CASSSGQGEIDTQYF.

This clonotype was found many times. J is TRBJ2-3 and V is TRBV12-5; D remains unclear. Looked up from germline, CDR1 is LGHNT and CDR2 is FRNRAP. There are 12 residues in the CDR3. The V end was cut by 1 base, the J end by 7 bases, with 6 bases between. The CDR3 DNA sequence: TGTGCTAGTGGTTTGGGGATGAATACGCAGTATTTT. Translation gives CASGLGMNTQYF.

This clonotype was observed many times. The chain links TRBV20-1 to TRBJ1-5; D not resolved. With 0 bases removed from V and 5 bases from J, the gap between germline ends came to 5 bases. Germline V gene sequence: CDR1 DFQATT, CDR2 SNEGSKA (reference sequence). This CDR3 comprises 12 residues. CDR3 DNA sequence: TGCAGTGCTAGAGATGCGGATCAGCCCCAGCATTTT. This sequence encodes CSARDADQPQHF.

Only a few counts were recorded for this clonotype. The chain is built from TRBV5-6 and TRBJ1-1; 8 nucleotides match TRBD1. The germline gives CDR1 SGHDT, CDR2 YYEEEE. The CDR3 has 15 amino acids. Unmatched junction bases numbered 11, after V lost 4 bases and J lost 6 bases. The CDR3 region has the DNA TGTGCCAGCAGCGCGTGGGACCAGGGGGCCGCTGAAGCTTTCTTT. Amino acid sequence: CASSAWDQGAAEAFF.

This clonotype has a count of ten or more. The CDR3 here is CSARRGAYSNQPQHF. CDR3 coding DNA: TGCAGTGCTAGAAGGGGGGCCTATAGCAATCAGCCCCAGCATTTT. This chain uses TRBV20-1 with TRBJ1-5; possible D gene TRBD1, 6 bases. The CDR3 contains 15 residues. The V end was cut by 2 bases, the J end by 0 bases, with 11 bases between. Germline loops: CDR1 DFQATT, CDR2 SNEGSKA (reference sequence).